This TCR beta chain was observed in a study of human T cells and chemical hapten exposure. This clonotype appeared many times. Time point defined: pre-sensitization, week 0. Noted treatment: therapeutic diphenylcyclopropenone sensitization with weekly scalp DPC. V was clipped by 3 bases and J by 10 bases; unmatched bases: 7. This CDR3 region has 14 residues. Germline V gives CDR1 SGHTA, CDR2 FQGNSA. Using its own MiXCR run on the RACE reads, TCRdb lists one record per CDR3 protein. This table has 85,000 to 90,000 distinct CDR3 sequences, roughly a tenth appearing once. This TCR was recovered from a woman between 40 and 55 years old with alopecia areata. Some clones in this sample may be carry-over from other donors' samples. The genes are TRBV7-2 and TRBJ2-5, with 11 bases fitting TRBD2. Material: whole blood, obtained in connection with sensitization to the hapten diphenylcyclopropenone (DPC). The CDR3 coding sequence is TGTGCCAGCAGCTTTAGCGGGGGGGTACCCGACCAGTACTTC. Translated: CASSFSGGVPDQYF. Full variable domain (remainder filled in from reference TRBV7-2 and TRBJ2-5): GAGVSQSPSNKVTEKGKDVELRCDPISGHTALYWYRQSLGQGLEFLIYFQGNSAPDKSGLPSDRFSAERTGGSVSTLTIQRTQQEDSAVYLCASSFSGGVPDQYFGPGTRLLVL.